The 28 T cell receptor beta chains reported below all come from one sample, sequenced in a study of blood T cell repertoires in COVID-19. Generated by immunoSEQ multiplex PCR, the TCRdb table keeps only in-frame clones and is missing some. The table lists about 140,000 clones, roughly 85% of them singletons. The specimen was peripheral blood. The receptors come from a man aged 55 to 70 with acute or convalescent COVID-19.

This clone occurred once. The chain recombines TRBV28 with TRBJ1-2; maybe TRBD1 (5 bases). This CDR3 is built from 13 residues. Per the germline V gene, CDR1 is MDHEN and CDR2 is SYDVKM. V lost 7 bases to trimming and J lost 5 bases, with 14 bases between them. CDR3 DNA: TGTGCCAGCACCCACCCCCGGGGGTATGGCTACACCTTC. Its protein is CASTHPRGYGYTF.

The V and J genes are TRBV28 and TRBJ2-2, with D perhaps matching TRBD1 (6 bases). The CDR3 length is 15 residues. The V gene lost 3 bases and the J gene lost 3 bases, with 11 bases spanning the gap. From germline, CDR1 is MDHEN and CDR2 SYDVKM. For the CDR3, the DNA is TGTGCCAGCAGTTTCACAGGGATTTACACCGGGGAGCTGTTTTTT. Translation gives CASSFTGIYTGELFF. The whole variable domain, remainder taken from reference TRBV28 and TRBJ2-2, is DVKVTQSSRYLVKRTGEKVFLECVQDMDHENMFWYRQDPGLGLRLIYFSYDVKMKEKGDIPEGYSVSREKKERFSLILESASTNQTSMYLCASSFTGIYTGELFFGEGSRLTVL.

The chain carries TRBV11-2 and TRBJ2-3; D gene uncertain. There are 14 residues in the CDR3. Germline V lookup: CDR1 SGHAT, CDR2 FQNNGV. V was pared by 4 bases and J by 7 bases, with 15 bases between. The CDR3 region has the DNA TGTGCCAGCAGCTCCGAGTCCATCGCATATACGCAGTATTTT. Protein: CASSSESIAYTQYF.

This clone was seen many times. The rearrangement links TRBV12-3 or TRBV12-4 to TRBJ2-2; D remains unclear. Trimming removed 6 bases from V and 3 bases from J, with 8 bases in between. The CDR3 is made up of 13 amino acids. CDR3 residues: CASRAPYTGELFF. CDR3 bases: TGTGCCAGCAGAGCGCCCTACACCGGGGAGCTGTTTTTT.

The gene calls are TRBV3-1 (or the pseudogene TRBV3-2) and TRBJ1-3; TRBD1 aligns across 9 bases. CDR1 and CDR2 (germline): LGHDT, YNNKEL (reference sequence). The CDR3 consists of 16 residues. V shed 6 bases and J 4 bases; nucleotides not matched to a gene: 10. The CDR3 sequence is CASSDTGTGMGNTIYF. CDR3 DNA: TGTGCCAGCAGTGATACCGGGACAGGGATGGGAAACACCATATATTTT.

The chain has TRBV14 and TRBJ2-3, with 9 positions matching TRBD1. V lost 8 bases to trimming and J lost 4 bases; unmatched junction nucleotides: 10. CDR1 SGHDN and CDR2 FVKESK come from the germline V gene. There are 15 residues in the CDR3. CDR3 loop: CASQRQGGAADTQYF. CDR3 sequence (DNA): TGTGCCAGCCAAAGACAGGGGGGTGCGGCAGATACGCAGTATTTT.

In this sample, this clone turned up a few times. In DNA form, the CDR3 reads TGCGCCAGCAGCAGGGACAAGGGTGGGGGAGAGACCCAGTACTTC. Amino acid sequence: CASSRDKGGGETQYF. V gene TRBV5-1 combines with J gene TRBJ2-5; TRBD1 is a possible D gene (6 bases). V lost 4 bases, J lost 4 bases, and 17 bases lay in between. The CDR3 is 15 amino acids. The germline V gene has CDR1 SGHRS and CDR2 YFSETQ. Looking up the rest from reference TRBV5-1 and TRBJ2-5 gives the full variable domain: KAGVTQTPRYLIKTRGQQVTLSCSPISGHRSVSWYQQTPGQGLQFLFEYFSETQRNKGNFPGRFSGRQFSNSRSEMNVSTLELGDSALYLCASSRDKGGGETQYFGPGTRLLVL.

DNA for the CDR3: TGTGCCAGCAGTCCCTCCCAGGGACGGGGGCAGCCCCAGCATTTT. Translating it yields CASSPSQGRGQPQHF. This chain joins TRBV28 and TRBJ1-5; possible D gene TRBD1, 5 bases. The CDR3 loop spans 15 amino acids. Deletions cut 5 bases from V and 7 bases from J, with 18 bases between. Germline assignment: CDR1 MDHEN and CDR2 SYDVKM.

The chain is built from TRBV30 and TRBJ1-1; D unresolved. The CDR3 is 8 residues long. V lost 4 bases and J 8 bases, leaving 2 bases between the germline ends. Germline V CDR1 and CDR2: GTSNPN, SVGIG (reference sequence). CDR3 in DNA: TGTGCCTGGACGGAAGCTTTCTTT. This sequence encodes CAWTEAFF.

V gene TRBV2 combines with J gene TRBJ1-1; D may be TRBD1 (5 bases). The germline V gene encodes CDR1 SNHLY and CDR2 FYNNEI. V was shortened by 7 bases and J by 5 bases, with 17 bases between the two germline ends. CDR3 length: 14 residues. This CDR3 reads CASKRSGDWTEAFF. CDR3 nucleotides: TGTGCCAGCAAGAGGAGTGGGGACTGGACTGAAGCTTTCTTT.

V is TRBV27 and J is TRBJ1-6, with D perhaps TRBD1 (5 bases). The V end was cut by 2 bases, the J end by 6 bases, with 8 bases between. The germline gives CDR1 MNHEY, CDR2 SMNVEV (reference sequence). This CDR3 is built from 14 residues. The CDR3 reads CASSLTRANSPLHF. DNA for the CDR3: TGTGCCAGCAGTTTAACCAGGGCTAATTCACCCCTCCACTTT.

The chain links TRBV28 to TRBJ1-2, with TRBD1 matching 8 bases. The V gene's germline CDR1 is MDHEN and CDR2 SYDVKM. This CDR3 spans 14 amino acids. Trimming at V came to 5 bases and at J to 3 bases, leaving 5 bases not matched to a gene. The CDR3 protein is CASSQLDRDYGYTF. In DNA, the CDR3 is TGTGCCAGCAGTCAGCTGGACAGGGACTATGGCTACACCTTC.

The rearrangement uses TRBV29-1 and TRBJ1-1; 7 bases match TRBD1. Trimming cost V 6 bases and J 10 bases; bases outside gene matches: 23. Germline V gene lookup returns CDR1 SQVTM and CDR2 ANQGSEA. The CDR3 covers 16 residues. The CDR3 nucleotides are TGCAGCGTGGAGATAATAATTAAGACCCGAGAGGGGGCAGCTTTCTTT. It codes for CSVEIIIKTREGAAFF.

V usage is TRBV20-1 and J usage is TRBJ1-5; a possible D gene is TRBD1 (5 bases). The CDR3 consists of 14 residues. CDR1 is DFQATT, CDR2 SNEGSKA, per germline (reference sequence). V was pared by 3 bases and J by 4 bases, with 13 bases between. The CDR3 region has the DNA TGCAGTGCTAGTCGGGGGGGGGTAAATCAGCCCCAGCATTTT. It yields the protein CSASRGGVNQPQHF.

The chain combines TRBV5-1 with TRBJ2-7; D remains ambiguous. Germline loops: CDR1 SGHRS, CDR2 YFSETQ. V was cut by 2 bases and J by 4 bases, with 10 bases left in between. The CDR3 is 13 amino acids. CDR3 loop: CASSFDNTYEQYF. CDR3 sequence (DNA): TGCGCCAGCAGCTTCGATAACACGTACGAGCAGTACTTC.

V and J are TRBV28 and TRBJ2-1, with 12 bases lining up with TRBD2. Germline V lookup: CDR1 MDHEN, CDR2 SYDVKM. This CDR3 is 19 amino acids long. V gave up 5 bases and J gave up 4 bases; unmatched junction bases: 15. The CDR3 reads CASSRLAGASLISYNEQFF. DNA of the CDR3: TGTGCCAGCAGTCGACTAGCGGGAGCCTCCTTAATATCTTACAATGAGCAGTTCTTC.

This clone was detected many times. The chain is built from TRBV3-1 (or the pseudogene TRBV3-2) and TRBJ1-6; D perhaps matches TRBD1 (5 bases). The CDR3 loop spans 16 amino acids. V lost 2 bases and J 5 bases, leaving 13 bases between the germline ends. Germline CDR1 LGHDT, CDR2 YNNKEL (reference sequence). In DNA form, the CDR3 reads TGTGCCAGCAGCCAACTGTTGGGGGGGAATAATTCACCCCTCCACTTT. It yields the protein CASSQLLGGNNSPLHF.

The chain has TRBV19 and TRBJ2-2; 7 positions agree with TRBD1. V shed 5 bases and J 7 bases; nucleotides not matched to a gene: 10. Germline V CDR1 and CDR2: LNHDA, SQIVND (reference sequence). The CDR3 runs to 15 residues. CDR3 in amino acids: CASSLGQAAGGELFF. CDR3 nucleotides: TGTGCCAGTAGTTTAGGACAGGCGGCGGGCGGGGAGCTGTTTTTT.

The CDR3 sequence is CASSGGRWDTEAFF. In DNA form, the CDR3 reads TGTGCCAGCAGTGGAGGGAGGTGGGACACTGAAGCTTTCTTT. The V and J genes are TRBV2 and TRBJ1-1; D is undetermined. Between the trimmed V and J ends, which lost 4 bases and 3 bases, there was a span of 12 bases. The germline V gene encodes CDR1 SNHLY and CDR2 FYNNEI. The CDR3 sequence is 14 residues long.

The table lists this clone with a few counts. The chain couples TRBV19 to TRBJ2-6; 12 nucleotides align to TRBD1. CDR1 and CDR2 from the germline V gene are LNHDA and SQIVND (reference sequence). Losses at the gene ends were 4 bases for V and 3 bases for J; bases not matched to a gene: 4. The CDR3 length is 17 residues. Here the CDR3 DNA reads TGTGCCAGTAGTACGGGACAGGGGGCTGTTGGGGCCAACGTCCTGACTTTC. Amino acid sequence: CASSTGQGAVGANVLTF. Supplemented by reference TRBV19 and TRBJ2-6, the full variable domain reads DGGITQSPKYLFRKEGQNVTLSCEQNLNHDAMYWYRQDPGQGLRLIYYSQIVNDFQKGDIAEGYSVSREKKESFPLTVTSAQKNPTAFYLCASSTGQGAVGANVLTFGAGSRLTVL.

V is TRBV28 and J is TRBJ1-2, with D unclear. The germline gives CDR1 MDHEN, CDR2 SYDVKM. The CDR3 contains 15 residues. V was cut by 2 bases and J by 2 bases, with 12 bases left in between. The CDR3 region has the DNA TGTGCCAGCAGTTTAAGCCCCCTCGGGAACTATGGCTACACCTTC. It encodes CASSLSPLGNYGYTF.

This chain links TRBV4-2 with TRBJ2-1; the D gene is possibly TRBD1 (7 bases). The V end was cut by 4 bases, the J end by 9 bases, with 28 bases between. CDR1 is LGHNA and CDR2 is YNFKEQ in the germline V gene. The CDR3 totals 18 residues. The CDR3: CASSPRRGGTELLGEQFF. CDR3 nucleotides: TGTGCCAGCAGCCCACGGAGGGGCGGGACAGAATTGCTTGGTGAGCAGTTCTTC.

This sequence joins TRBV29-1 and TRBJ2-2; the D is unclear. V lost 4 bases and J lost 4, with 4 bases in between. The CDR3 length is 11 residues. Germline V gives CDR1 SQVTM, CDR2 ANQGSEA. The CDR3 sequence is CSVAGTGELFF. The CDR3 DNA is TGCAGCGTTGCAGGCACCGGGGAGCTGTTTTTT.

The CDR3 loop is CASSQEREGVKQPQHF. CDR3 DNA: TGCGCCAGCAGCCAAGAAAGGGAGGGGGTGAAGCAGCCCCAGCATTTT. V is TRBV4-1 and J is TRBJ1-5; tentatively, D is TRBD1 (6 bases). The germline V gene encodes CDR1 MGHRA and CDR2 YSYEKL. The CDR3 extends over 16 amino acids. V shed 0 bases and J shed 7 bases, with 16 bases lying between them.

The chain recombines TRBV5-6 with TRBJ2-2, with TRBD1 matching 8 bases. The CDR3 covers 16 residues. Germline assignment: CDR1 SGHDT and CDR2 YYEEEE. With 2 bases clipped from V and 5 bases from J, the junction kept 8 bases outside the gene matches. CDR3 loop: CASSFWARGHTGELFF. Written as DNA, the CDR3 is TGTGCCAGCAGCTTCTGGGCCAGGGGGCATACCGGGGAGCTGTTTTTT.

The chain has TRBV5-6 and TRBJ2-5; 9 positions match TRBD2. CDR1 SGHDT and CDR2 YYEEEE come from the germline V gene. There are 17 residues in the CDR3. V was clipped by 2 bases and J by 6 bases; unmatched bases: 14. CDR3 loop: CASSFPTGGRAEQTQYF. CDR3 nucleotides: TGTGCCAGCAGCTTCCCAACTGGCGGGAGGGCCGAACAGACCCAGTACTTC.

This rearrangement joins TRBV3-1 (or the pseudogene TRBV3-2) to TRBJ1-1; D gene ambiguous. The CDR3 consists of 13 residues. Germline CDR1 is LGHDT and CDR2 is YNNKEL (reference sequence). The V end lost 5 bases, the J end lost 9 bases, and 16 bases lay between the germline ends. CDR3 protein: CASSWGESKQAFF. The CDR3 region has the DNA TGTGCCAGCAGCTGGGGAGAAAGCAAACAAGCTTTCTTT.

The chain couples TRBV19 to TRBJ1-5; TRBD1 aligns across 8 bases. CDR3 length equals 13 residues. Trimming cost V 9 bases and J 7 bases; bases outside gene matches: 8. Germline CDR1 LNHDA, CDR2 SQIVND (reference sequence). The CDR3 sequence: CASGQGRGQPQHF. As DNA, the CDR3 is TGTGCCAGCGGACAGGGACGGGGACAGCCCCAGCATTTT.